This T cell receptor (beta chain) was identified in a study of regulatory T cells. Findings and limits, study-wide: In CD3G-deficient patients, conventional CD4+ T cells were enriched for hydrophobic CDR3 residues at positions 6 and 7.

CD4+ T cells were divided by sorting: CD25-high CD127-low Tregs, CD25-low CD127-high conventional cells. Amplification used 52 TRBV primers and 13 TRBJ primers. Measured with immunoSEQ multiplex PCR; TCRdb has only the in-frame clones, and not every one. The sample consists of about 28,000 clones, 85% to 95% of them appearing once. About this clone itself: Its antigen is unidentified.

Germline loops: CDR1 SGHAT, CDR2 FQNNGV. This CDR3 has 14 amino acids. Between the trimmed V and J ends, which lost 5 bases and 7 bases, there was a span of 17 bases. The receptor was derived from a person under 30 with CD3G deficiency. The specimen sequenced was conventional CD4+ T cells sorted from blood. The chain links TRBV11-2 to TRBJ1-1; perhaps TRBD1 as D (5 bases). CDR3 bases: TGTGCCAGCAGCACCACCGGGGGATCATATGAAGCTTTCTTT. Its translation is CASSTTGGSYEAFF.